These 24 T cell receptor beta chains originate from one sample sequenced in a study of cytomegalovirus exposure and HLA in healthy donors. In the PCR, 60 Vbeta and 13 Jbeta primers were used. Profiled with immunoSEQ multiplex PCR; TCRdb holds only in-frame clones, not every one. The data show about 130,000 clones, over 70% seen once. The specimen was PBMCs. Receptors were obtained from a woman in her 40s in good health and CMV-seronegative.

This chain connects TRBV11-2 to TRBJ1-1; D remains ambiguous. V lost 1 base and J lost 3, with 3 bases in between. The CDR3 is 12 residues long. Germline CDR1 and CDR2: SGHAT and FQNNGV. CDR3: CASSLAYTEAFF. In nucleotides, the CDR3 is TGTGCCAGCAGCTTAGCCTACACTGAAGCTTTCTTT. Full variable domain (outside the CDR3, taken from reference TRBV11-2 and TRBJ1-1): EAGVAQSPRYKIIEKRQSVAFWCNPISGHATLYWYQQILGQGPKLLIQFQNNGVVDDSQLPKDRFSAERLKGVDSTLKIQPAKLEDSAVYLCASSLAYTEAFFGQGTRLTVV.

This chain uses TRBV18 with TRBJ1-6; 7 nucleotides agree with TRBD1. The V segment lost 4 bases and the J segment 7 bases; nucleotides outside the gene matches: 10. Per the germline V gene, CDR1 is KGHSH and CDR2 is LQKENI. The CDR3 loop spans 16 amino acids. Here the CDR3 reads CASSLSTGNNNSPLHF. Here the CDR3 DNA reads TGTGCCAGCTCACTATCGACAGGGAATAACAATTCACCCCTCCACTTT.

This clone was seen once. The CDR3 spells CAGVIRDRRSVGELFF. In nucleotides, the CDR3 is TGTGCCGGGGTAATCCGGGACAGGCGTTCGGTAGGGGAGCTGTTTTTT. This chain joins TRBV2 and TRBJ2-2; 8 bases are a match to TRBD1. Losses at the gene ends were 11 bases for V and 8 bases for J; bases not matched to a gene: 19. This CDR3 comprises 16 residues. Germline values: CDR1 SNHLY, CDR2 FYNNEI. The variable domain in full, with the rest retrieved from reference TRBV2 and TRBJ2-2, is EPEVTQTPSHQVTQMGQEVILRCVPISNHLYFYWYRQILGQKVEFLVSFYNNEISEKSEIFDDQFSVERPDGSNFTLKIRSTKLEDSAMYFCAGVIRDRRSVGELFFGEGSRLTVL.

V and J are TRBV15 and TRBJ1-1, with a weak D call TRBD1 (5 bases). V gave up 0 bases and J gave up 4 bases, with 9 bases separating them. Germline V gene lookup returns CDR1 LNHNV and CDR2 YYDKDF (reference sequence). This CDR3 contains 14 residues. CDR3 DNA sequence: TGTGCCACCAGCAGAGACCGACAGAGCACTGAAGCTTTCTTT. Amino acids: CATSRDRQSTEAFF.

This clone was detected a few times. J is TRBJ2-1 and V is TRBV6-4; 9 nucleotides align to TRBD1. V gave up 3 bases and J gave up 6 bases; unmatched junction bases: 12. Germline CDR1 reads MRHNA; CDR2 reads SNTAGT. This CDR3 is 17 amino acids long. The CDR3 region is CASSEDLVQGASNEQFF. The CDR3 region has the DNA TGTGCCAGCAGTGAGGATTTAGTACAGGGGGCGAGCAATGAGCAGTTCTTC.

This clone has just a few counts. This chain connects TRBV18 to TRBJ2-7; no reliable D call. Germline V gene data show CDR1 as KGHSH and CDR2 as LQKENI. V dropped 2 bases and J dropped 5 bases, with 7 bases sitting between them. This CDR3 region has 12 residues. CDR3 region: CASSPDTDEQYF. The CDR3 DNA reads TGTGCCAGCTCACCAGACACTGACGAGCAGTACTTC.

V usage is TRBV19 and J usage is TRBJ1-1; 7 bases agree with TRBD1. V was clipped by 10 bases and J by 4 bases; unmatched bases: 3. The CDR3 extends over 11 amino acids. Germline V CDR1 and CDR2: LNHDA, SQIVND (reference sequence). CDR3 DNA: TGTGCCATTGGGACAGCCACTGAAGCTTTCTTT. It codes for CAIGTATEAFF.

CDR3 nucleotide sequence: TGCACCAGCATCCTTGAGGGAGGCACAGATACGCAGTATTTT. Translated: CTSILEGGTDTQYF. The V gene is TRBV1, the J gene TRBJ2-3; the table gives TRBD2 as D, unverified against the DNA. TRBV1 is a listed pseudogene. The CDR3 spans 14 residues.

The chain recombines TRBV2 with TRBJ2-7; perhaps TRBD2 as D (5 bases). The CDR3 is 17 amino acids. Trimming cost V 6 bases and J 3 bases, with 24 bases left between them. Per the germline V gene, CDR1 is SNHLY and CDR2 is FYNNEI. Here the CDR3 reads CASSHAGLPAIDYEQYF. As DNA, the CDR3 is TGTGCCAGCAGCCACGCGGGCCTCCCTGCGATAGACTACGAGCAGTACTTC. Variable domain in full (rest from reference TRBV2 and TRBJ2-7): EPEVTQTPSHQVTQMGQEVILRCVPISNHLYFYWYRQILGQKVEFLVSFYNNEISEKSEIFDDQFSVERPDGSNFTLKIRSTKLEDSAMYFCASSHAGLPAIDYEQYFGPGTRLTVT.

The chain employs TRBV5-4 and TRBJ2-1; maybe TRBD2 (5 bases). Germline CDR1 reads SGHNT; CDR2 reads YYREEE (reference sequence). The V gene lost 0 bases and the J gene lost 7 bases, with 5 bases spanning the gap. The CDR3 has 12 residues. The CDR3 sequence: CASSLGGNEQFF. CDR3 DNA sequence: TGTGCCAGCAGCTTGGGAGGGAATGAGCAGTTCTTC.

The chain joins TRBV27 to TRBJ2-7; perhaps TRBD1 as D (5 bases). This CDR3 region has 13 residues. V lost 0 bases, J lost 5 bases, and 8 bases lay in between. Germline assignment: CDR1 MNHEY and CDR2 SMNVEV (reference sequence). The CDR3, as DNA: TGTGCCAGCAGTTTATCCCAGGGAAACGAGCAGTACTTC. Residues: CASSLSQGNEQYF.

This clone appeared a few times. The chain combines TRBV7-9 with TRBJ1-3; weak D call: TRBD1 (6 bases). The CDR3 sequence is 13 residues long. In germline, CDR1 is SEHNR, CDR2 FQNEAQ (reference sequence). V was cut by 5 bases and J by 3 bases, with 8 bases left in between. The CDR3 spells CASSRDIGNTIYF. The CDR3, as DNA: TGTGCCAGCAGCCGGGACATTGGAAACACCATATATTTT.

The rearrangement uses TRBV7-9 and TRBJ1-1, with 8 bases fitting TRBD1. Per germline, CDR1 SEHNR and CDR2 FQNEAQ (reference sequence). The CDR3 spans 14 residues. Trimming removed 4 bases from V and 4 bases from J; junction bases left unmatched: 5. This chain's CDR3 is CASSSQGASTEAFF. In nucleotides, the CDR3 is TGTGCCAGCAGCTCGCAGGGGGCGAGCACTGAAGCTTTCTTT.

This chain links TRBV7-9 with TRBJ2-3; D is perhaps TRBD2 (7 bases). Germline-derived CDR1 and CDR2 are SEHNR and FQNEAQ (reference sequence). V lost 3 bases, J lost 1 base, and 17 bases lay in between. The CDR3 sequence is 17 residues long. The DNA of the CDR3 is TGTGCCAGCAGCTTTAACCCCTCGGGGGGCGGCACAGATACGCAGTATTTT. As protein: CASSFNPSGGGTDTQYF.

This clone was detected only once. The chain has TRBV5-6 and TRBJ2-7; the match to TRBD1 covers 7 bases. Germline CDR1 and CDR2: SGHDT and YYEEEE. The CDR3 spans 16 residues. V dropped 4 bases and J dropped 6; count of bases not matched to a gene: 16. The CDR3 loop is CASSMELQGTFGEQYF. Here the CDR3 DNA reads TGTGCCAGCAGCATGGAATTACAGGGGACCTTCGGCGAGCAGTACTTC.

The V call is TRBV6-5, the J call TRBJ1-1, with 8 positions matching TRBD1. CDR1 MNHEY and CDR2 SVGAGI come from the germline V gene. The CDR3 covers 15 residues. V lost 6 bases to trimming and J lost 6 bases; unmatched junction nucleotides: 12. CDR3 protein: CASRTMDRDEAEAFF. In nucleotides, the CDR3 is TGTGCCAGCAGAACCATGGACAGGGATGAGGCTGAAGCTTTCTTT.

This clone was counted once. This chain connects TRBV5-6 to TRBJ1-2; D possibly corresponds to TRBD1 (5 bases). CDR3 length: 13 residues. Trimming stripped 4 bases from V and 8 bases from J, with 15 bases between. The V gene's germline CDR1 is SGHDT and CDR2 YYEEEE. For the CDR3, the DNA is TGTGCCAGCAGCCCCGGGAGGGGCCTGGGCTACACCTTC. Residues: CASSPGRGLGYTF.

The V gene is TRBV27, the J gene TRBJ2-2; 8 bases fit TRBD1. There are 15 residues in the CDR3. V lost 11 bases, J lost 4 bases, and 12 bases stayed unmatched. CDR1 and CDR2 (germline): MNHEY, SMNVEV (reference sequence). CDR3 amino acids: CASRSGQAATGELFF. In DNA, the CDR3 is TGTGCCTCTCGCTCGGGACAGGCGGCCACCGGGGAGCTGTTTTTT.

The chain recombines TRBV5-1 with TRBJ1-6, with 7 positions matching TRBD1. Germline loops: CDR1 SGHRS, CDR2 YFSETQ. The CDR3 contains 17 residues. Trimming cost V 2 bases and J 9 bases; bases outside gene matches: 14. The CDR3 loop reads CASSFGKDRASPSPLHF. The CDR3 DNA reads TGCGCCAGCAGCTTCGGGAAAGACAGGGCATCTCCTTCACCCCTCCACTTT.

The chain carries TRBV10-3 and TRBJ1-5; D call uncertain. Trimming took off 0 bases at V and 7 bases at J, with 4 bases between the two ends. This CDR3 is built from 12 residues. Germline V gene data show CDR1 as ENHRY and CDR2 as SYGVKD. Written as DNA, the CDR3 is TGTGCCATCAGTGAGTCTTCGCAGCCCCAGCATTTT. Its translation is CAISESSQPQHF.

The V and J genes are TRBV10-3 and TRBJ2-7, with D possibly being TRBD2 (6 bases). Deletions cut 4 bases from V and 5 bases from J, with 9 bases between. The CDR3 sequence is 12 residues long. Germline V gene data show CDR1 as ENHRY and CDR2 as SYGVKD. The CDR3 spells CAISAGVHEQYF. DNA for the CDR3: TGTGCCATCAGTGCGGGGGTCCACGAGCAGTACTTC.

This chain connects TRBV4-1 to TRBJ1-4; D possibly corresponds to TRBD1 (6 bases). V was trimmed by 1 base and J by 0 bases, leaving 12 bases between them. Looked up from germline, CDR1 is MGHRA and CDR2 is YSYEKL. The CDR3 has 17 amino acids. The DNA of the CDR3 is TGCGCCAGCAGCCAAGTTGGGGGGGCTGCAACTAATGAAAAACTGTTTTTT. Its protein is CASSQVGGAATNEKLFF.

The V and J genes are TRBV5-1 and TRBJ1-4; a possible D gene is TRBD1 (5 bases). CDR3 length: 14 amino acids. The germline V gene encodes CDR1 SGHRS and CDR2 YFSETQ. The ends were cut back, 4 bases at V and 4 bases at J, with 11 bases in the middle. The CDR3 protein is CASSDDSFNEKLFF. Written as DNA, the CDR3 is TGCGCCAGCAGCGATGACAGTTTTAATGAAAAACTGTTTTTT.

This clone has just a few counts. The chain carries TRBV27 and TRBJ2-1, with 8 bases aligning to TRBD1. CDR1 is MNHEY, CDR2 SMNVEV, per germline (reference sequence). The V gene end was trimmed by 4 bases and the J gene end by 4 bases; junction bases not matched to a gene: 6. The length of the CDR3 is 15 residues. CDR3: CASSSRDRSYNEQFF. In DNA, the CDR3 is TGTGCCAGCAGTTCTCGGGACAGGTCTTACAATGAGCAGTTCTTC.